This TCR beta chain comes out of a study of T cells in Graves' hyperthyroidism and ophthalmopathy (dated by TCRdb to between 2018 and 2021). Background for the entire study: Peripheral blood samples were taken at the time of initial diagnosis, prior to any treatment. TCR V-J signatures able to tell the groups apart were searched for in a discovery cohort of 100 patients, of whom 43 had Graves' ophthalmopathy and roughly 58 had stable Graves' hyperthyroidism. An independent validation cohort of some 18 hyperthyroidism patients and 17 patients who later progressed to ophthalmopathy tested prospective prediction of ophthalmopathy. The 100 or so discovery patients were randomly split 7:3 into training and test sets. In addition, the study compared T-cell repertoires in thyroid tissue and in blood from a handful of Graves' hyperthyroidism patients. After sampling, hyperthyroidism patients received methimazole starting at 30 mg daily, and ophthalmopathy patients received high-dose intravenous methylprednisolone. The paper describes TCR Vbeta CDR3 sequencing of 120 to 150 peripheral blood samples, made up of 43 ophthalmopathy patients, some 80 hyperthyroidism patients and around 17 progressor patients. Here is what the overall study found, with its caveats: Most expanded thyroid clonotypes (frequency above 0.001) were also found in blood, which suggests that blood repertoires may mirror thyroid immune responses. In validation, the model predicted progression to ophthalmopathy a median of approximately 6.3 months before onset, with about 64% sensitivity and 72.22% specificity. Sample size was not statistically predetermined, and investigators were not blinded to group allocation. In cross-validation, a model built on a 13 V-J signature told ophthalmopathy apart from stable hyperthyroidism with 85% to 90% sensitivity and approximately 84% specificity, and in testing the same model reached 80%/75%.

Note on this clonotype: Its target antigen remains unknown. It has no much larger one-base neighbor in the sample; base qualities were not kept.

Amplification of TCR beta CDR3 regions was carried out from RNA transcripts. For the first round of RT-PCR on the TCR CDR3, the HTBI primer set was used together with the Qiagen OneStep RT-PCR kit. Libraries were constructed in a second round of multiplex PCR, after which size selection and purification were carried out. Paired-end sequencing of the libraries was performed with 100 bp reads on an Illumina HiSeq2000. Regarding the original processing steps: SOAPnuke was used to process the raw data, throwing out any read that contained adapters or uncalled bases, had a mean Phred below 15, or lacked an exact constant-primer or identifier match. COPE v1.2.5 was used to merge high-quality paired reads, and clonotypes were defined as unique nucleotide sequences. MiTCR v1.1 was used to align clonotypes to the IMGT TRBV, TRBD and TRBJ reference segments. Only V-J combinations with frequency above 0.0001, covering about 99% of repertoires, were analysed. The TCS score was defined as the ratio of F50 (clonal expansion) to E x V (chaos), calculated using BLOSUM62-based TCRdist between CDR3 peptides within each V-J. Welch's t-statistics and random forest reduced 500 to 550 V-J features to roughly 13, which were used in a naive Bayes classifier (R e1071). The public reads were reanalyzed by TCRdb: fastp trimming at Q25, MiXCR alignment, in-frame beta chains only. Identical CDR3 proteins give one entry, which carries the most common genes and DNA. TCRdb, rather than the study authors, made the V and J calls. The sample records about 210,000 distinct CDR3 sequences, under 20% of which are singletons. Clones ranked in the top ten supply 50% of the sample.

The germline V gene (reference sequence) provides CDR1 DFQATT and CDR2 SNEGSKA. The V end loses 0 bases and the J end loses 7 bases, and a stretch of 15 bases separates them. The CDR3 contains 14 residues, cysteine and phenylalanine counted. Only the CDR3 region is kept as DNA, spanning 42 bases read in frame from base 1. Graves' hyperthyroidism was defined as stable when no progression to ophthalmopathy occurred over 18 months of follow-up. Hyperthyroidism patients were newly diagnosed, with disease duration under 2 months, and aged 18 to 65 years. Any patient with an uncontrolled infection, another autoimmune disease, pregnancy or lactation was excluded. Clinical symptoms, serum thyroxine and TRAb, thyroid ultrasound, and orbital computed tomography formed the basis for the diagnoses. PBMCs were isolated from 7.5 to 10 ml of fresh peripheral blood by Ficoll-Paque density gradient centrifugation. Trizol reagent was used to extract total RNA, and RNA quality was then checked on an Agilent 2100 Bioanalyzer.

The chain is encoded by TRBV20-1 joined to TRBJ1-1; TRBD1 is perhaps the D gene, given 5 matching bases. The sequenced sample consisted of blood. The TCR comes from a man between 45 and 60 years old with Graves' hyperthyroidism. The DNA sequence follows: TGCAGTGCTAGAGATTGGGGACGGGGTAGTGAAGCTTTCTTT. Protein translation: CSARDWGRGSEAFF.